This T cell receptor (beta chain) was identified in a study of T cell responses to AZD1222 COVID-19 vaccine. The study's findings and limits: Only five or six individuals given AZD1222 were seropositive at baseline. Only after the peak T cell response were repertoires sampled.

The CDR3 totals 13 residues. Between the trimmed V and J ends, which lost 3 bases and 10 bases, there was a span of 13 bases. In regard to this clone: Its matching antigen is unknown.

Assay: immunoSEQ multiplex PCR; the TCRdb copy retains only in-frame clones and omits some. The sample holds approximately 150,000 clones, 86% seen once. This TCR came from an adult who received the AZD1222 COVID-19 vaccine. J is TRBJ1-5 and V is TRBV12-3 or TRBV12-4; no clear D gene. The specimen was peripheral blood, collected 28 days after the second AZD1222 dose. The CDR3 reads CASSLGGRDPQHF. Written as DNA, the CDR3 is TGTGCCAGCAGTTTGGGAGGACGGGATCCCCAGCATTTT.